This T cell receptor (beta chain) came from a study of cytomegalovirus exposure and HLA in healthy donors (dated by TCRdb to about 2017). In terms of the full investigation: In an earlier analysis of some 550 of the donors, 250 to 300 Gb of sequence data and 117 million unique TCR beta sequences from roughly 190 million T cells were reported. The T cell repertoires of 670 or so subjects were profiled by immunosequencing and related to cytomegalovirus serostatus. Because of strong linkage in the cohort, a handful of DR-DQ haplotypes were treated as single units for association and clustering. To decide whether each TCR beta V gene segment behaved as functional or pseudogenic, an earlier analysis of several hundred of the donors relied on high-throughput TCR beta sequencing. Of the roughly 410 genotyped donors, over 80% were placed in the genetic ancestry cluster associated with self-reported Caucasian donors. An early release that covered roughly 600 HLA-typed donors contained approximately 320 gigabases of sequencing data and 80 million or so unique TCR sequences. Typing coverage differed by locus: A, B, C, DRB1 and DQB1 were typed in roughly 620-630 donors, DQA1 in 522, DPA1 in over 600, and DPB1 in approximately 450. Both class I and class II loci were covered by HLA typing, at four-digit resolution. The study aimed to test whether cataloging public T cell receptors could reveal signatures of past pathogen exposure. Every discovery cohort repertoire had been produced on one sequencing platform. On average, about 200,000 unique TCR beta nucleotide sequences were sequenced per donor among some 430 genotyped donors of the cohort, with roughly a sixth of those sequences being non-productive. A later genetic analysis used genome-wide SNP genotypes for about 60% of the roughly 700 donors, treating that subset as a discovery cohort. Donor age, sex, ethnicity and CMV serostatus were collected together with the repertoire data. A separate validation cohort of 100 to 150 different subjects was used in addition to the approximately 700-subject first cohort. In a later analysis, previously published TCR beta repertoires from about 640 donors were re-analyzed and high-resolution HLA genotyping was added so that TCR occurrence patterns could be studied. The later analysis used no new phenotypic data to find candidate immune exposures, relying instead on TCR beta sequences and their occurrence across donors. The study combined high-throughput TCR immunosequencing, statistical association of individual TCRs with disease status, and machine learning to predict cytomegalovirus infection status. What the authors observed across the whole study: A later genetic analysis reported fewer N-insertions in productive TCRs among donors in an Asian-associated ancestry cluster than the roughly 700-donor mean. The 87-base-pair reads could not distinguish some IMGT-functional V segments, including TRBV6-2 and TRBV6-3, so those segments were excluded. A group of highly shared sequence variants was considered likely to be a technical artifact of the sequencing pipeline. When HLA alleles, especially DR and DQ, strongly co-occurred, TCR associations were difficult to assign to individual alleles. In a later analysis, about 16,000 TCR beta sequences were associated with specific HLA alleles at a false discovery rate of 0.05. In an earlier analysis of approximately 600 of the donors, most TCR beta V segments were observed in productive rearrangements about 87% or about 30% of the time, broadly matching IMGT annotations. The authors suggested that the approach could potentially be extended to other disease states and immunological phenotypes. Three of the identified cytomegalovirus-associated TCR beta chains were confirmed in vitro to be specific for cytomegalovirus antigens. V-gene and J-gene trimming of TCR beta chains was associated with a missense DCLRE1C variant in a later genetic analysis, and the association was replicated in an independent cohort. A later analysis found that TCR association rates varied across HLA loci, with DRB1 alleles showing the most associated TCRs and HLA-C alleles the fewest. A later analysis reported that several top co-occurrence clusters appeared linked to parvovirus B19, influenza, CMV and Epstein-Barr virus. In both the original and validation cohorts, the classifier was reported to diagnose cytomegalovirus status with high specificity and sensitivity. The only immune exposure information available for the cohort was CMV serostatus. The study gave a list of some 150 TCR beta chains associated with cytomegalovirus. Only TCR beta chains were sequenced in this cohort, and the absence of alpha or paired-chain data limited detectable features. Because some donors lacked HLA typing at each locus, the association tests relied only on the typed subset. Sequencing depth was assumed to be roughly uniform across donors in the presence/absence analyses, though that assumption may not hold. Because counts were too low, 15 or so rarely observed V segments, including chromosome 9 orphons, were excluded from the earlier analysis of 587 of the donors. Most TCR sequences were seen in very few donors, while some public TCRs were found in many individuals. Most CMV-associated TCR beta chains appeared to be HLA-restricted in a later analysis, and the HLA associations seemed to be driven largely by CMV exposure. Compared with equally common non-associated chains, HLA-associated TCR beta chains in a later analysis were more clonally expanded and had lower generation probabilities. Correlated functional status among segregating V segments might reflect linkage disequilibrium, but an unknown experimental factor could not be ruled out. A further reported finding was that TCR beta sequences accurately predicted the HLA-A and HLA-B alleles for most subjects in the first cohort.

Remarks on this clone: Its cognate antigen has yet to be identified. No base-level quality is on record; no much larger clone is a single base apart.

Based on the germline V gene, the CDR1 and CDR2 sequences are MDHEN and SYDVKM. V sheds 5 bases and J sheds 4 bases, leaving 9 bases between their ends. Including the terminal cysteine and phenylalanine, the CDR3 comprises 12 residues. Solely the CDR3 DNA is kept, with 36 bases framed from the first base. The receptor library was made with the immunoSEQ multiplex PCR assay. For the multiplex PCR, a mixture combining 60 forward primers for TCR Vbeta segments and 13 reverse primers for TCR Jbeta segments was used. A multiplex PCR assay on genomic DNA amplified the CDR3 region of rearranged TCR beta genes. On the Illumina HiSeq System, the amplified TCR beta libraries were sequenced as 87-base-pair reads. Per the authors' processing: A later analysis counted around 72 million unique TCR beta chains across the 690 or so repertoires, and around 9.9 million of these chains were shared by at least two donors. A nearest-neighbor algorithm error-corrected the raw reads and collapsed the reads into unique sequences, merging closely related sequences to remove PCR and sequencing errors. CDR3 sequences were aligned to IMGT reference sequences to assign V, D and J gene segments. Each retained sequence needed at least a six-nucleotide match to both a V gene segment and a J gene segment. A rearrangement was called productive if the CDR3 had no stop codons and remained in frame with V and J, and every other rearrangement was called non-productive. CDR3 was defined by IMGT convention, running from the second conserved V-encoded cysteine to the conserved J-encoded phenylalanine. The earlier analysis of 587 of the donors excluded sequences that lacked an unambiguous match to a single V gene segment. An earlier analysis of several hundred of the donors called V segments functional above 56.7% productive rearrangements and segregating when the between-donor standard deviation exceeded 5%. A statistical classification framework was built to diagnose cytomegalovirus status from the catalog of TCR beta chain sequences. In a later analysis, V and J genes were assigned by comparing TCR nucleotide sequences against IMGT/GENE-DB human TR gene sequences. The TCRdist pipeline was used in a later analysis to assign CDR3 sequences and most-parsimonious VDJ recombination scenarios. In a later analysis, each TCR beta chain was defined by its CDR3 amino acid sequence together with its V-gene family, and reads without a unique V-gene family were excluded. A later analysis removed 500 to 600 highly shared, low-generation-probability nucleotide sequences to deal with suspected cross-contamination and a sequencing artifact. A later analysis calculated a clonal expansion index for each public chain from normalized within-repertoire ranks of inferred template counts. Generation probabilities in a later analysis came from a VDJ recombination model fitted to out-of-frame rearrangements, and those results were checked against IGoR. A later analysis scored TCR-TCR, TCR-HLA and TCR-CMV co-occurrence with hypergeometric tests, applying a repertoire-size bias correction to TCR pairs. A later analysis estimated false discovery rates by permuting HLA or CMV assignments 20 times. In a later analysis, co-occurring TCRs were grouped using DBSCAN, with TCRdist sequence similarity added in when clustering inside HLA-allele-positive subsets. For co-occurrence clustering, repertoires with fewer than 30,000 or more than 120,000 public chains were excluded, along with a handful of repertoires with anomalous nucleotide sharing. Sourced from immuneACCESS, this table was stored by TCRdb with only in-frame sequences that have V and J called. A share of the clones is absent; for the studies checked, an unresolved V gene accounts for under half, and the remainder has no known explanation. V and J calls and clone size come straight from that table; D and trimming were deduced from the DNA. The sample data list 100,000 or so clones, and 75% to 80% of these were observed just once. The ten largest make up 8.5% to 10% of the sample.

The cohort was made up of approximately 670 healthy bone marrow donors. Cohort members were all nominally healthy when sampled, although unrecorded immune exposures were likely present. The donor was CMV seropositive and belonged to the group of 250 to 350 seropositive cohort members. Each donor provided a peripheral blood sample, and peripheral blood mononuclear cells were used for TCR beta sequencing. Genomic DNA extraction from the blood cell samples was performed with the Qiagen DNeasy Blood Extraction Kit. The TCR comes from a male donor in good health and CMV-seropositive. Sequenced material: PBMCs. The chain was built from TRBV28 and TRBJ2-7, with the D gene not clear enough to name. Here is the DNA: TGTGCCAGCAGTACCTCGGGTTACGAGCAGTACTTC. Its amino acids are CASSTSGYEQYF.